The 16 T cell receptor beta chains listed next were all sequenced from one sample in a study of siplizumab effects on memory and regulatory T cells. The method was immunoSEQ multiplex PCR; TCRdb's version includes in-frame clones alone and lacks a portion of them. The data contain 26,000 or so clones, 80% to 90% of them singletons. Material: memory CD4+ T cells sorted from blood. All receptors come from a human donor in good health.

This clone appeared a single time. The rearrangement uses TRBV4-1 and TRBJ2-3; D remains unclear. The germline CDR1 and CDR2 sequences are MGHRA and YSYEKL. V lost 8 bases, J lost 4 bases, and 16 bases lay in between. The CDR3 contains 14 residues. CDR3 sequence reads: CASCRTLGADTQYF. Here the CDR3 DNA reads TGCGCCAGCTGCCGGACCCTAGGCGCAGATACGCAGTATTTT.

This clone was found a few times. This chain uses TRBV2 with TRBJ2-1; 11 nucleotides align to TRBD2. The germline CDR1 and CDR2 sequences are SNHLY and FYNNEI. V shed 6 bases and J 1 base; nucleotides not matched to a gene: 5. The CDR3 loop spans 16 amino acids. CDR3 residues: CASREGLAVSYNEQFF. The CDR3 DNA is TGTGCCAGCAGAGAGGGACTAGCGGTTTCCTACAATGAGCAGTTCTTC.

The chain is built from TRBV2 and TRBJ2-7; 10 bases are shared with TRBD2. J lost 4 bases, V lost 3 bases, and 6 bases had no gene match. Germline V gene sequence: CDR1 SNHLY, CDR2 FYNNEI. This CDR3 has 15 residues. The CDR3 sequence is CASSEASGRRYEQYF. The CDR3, as DNA: TGTGCCAGCAGTGAGGCTAGCGGGAGAAGGTACGAGCAGTACTTC.

This chain joins TRBV6-6 and TRBJ1-1, with D possibly TRBD1 on 5 matching bases. This CDR3 has 15 residues. The V gene's germline CDR1 is MNHNY and CDR2 SVGAGI (reference sequence). V was trimmed by 0 bases and J by 2 bases, leaving 10 bases between them. The CDR3 DNA reads as TGTGCCAGCAGTTACTCGCCAGGGACTAACACTGAAGCTTTCTTT. Translating it yields CASSYSPGTNTEAFF.

The chain has TRBV6-5 and TRBJ2-7; the match to TRBD2 covers 7 bases. CDR1 MNHEY and CDR2 SVGAGI come from the germline V gene. The CDR3 has 12 amino acids. J was trimmed by 7 bases and V by 5 bases; bases with no gene match: 5. The CDR3 loop reads CASSPRGWEQYF. Here the CDR3 DNA reads TGTGCCAGCAGTCCGCGGGGGTGGGAGCAGTACTTC.

The chain uses TRBV7-2 and TRBJ1-1; no reliable D call. Between the trimmed V and J ends, which lost 3 bases and 1 base, there was a span of 9 bases. This CDR3 is 14 amino acids long. The germline CDR1 and CDR2 sequences are SGHTA and FQGNSA. CDR3 residues: CASSFWGTNTEAFF. CDR3 bases: TGTGCCAGCAGCTTTTGGGGTACGAACACTGAAGCTTTCTTT.

This CDR3 reads CASSLGLGGETQYF. The CDR3 bases are TGTGCCAGCAGCTTAGGGCTGGGAGGAGAGACCCAGTACTTC. The J gene is TRBJ2-5, the V gene TRBV7-2; maybe TRBD2 (6 bases). Germline lookup yields CDR1 SGHTA and CDR2 FQGNSA. CDR3 length: 14 residues. V was shortened by 1 base and J by 4 bases, with 10 bases between the two germline ends.

The chain joins TRBV29-1 to TRBJ2-1; tentatively, D is TRBD2 (5 bases). The V end was cut by 4 bases, the J end by 6 bases, with 10 bases between. Germline CDR1 is SQVTM and CDR2 is ANQGSEA. This CDR3 spans 12 amino acids. The CDR3 spells CSVGRDGNEQFF. CDR3 coding DNA: TGCAGCGTTGGCCGGGATGGCAATGAGCAGTTCTTC.

This clone was observed once. The V call is TRBV27, the J call TRBJ2-2, with 11 positions matching TRBD2. The germline V gene has CDR1 MNHEY and CDR2 SMNVEV (reference sequence). Trimming cost V 5 bases and J 5 bases; bases outside gene matches: 10. The length of the CDR3 is 17 residues. This CDR3 is CASSPRLAGISTGELFF. CDR3 nucleotide sequence: TGTGCCAGCAGTCCCAGACTAGCGGGGATATCGACCGGGGAGCTGTTTTTT.

V gene TRBV30 combines with J gene TRBJ1-2; 10 bases match TRBD1. Germline-derived CDR1 and CDR2 are GTSNPN and SVGIG (reference sequence). The CDR3 covers 11 residues. The V gene end was trimmed by 3 bases and the J gene end by 14 bases; junction bases not matched to a gene: 6. DNA of the CDR3: TGTGCCTGGAGAGCCGGGACAGGGGTTACCTTC. It yields the protein CAWRAGTGVTF.

The J gene is TRBJ1-2, the V gene TRBV6-4; 9 bases fit TRBD1. Looked up from germline, CDR1 is MRHNA and CDR2 is SNTAGT. CDR3 length equals 15 residues. Unmatched junction bases numbered 6, after V lost 6 bases and J lost 1 base. The CDR3 DNA reads as TGTGCCAGCAGCCCACAGGGGGCAATTAACTATGGCTACACCTTC. As protein: CASSPQGAINYGYTF.

The chain links TRBV18 to TRBJ2-1; D unresolved. The V and J ends lost 3 bases and 0 bases respectively, with 9 bases between them. CDR1 and CDR2 from the germline V gene are KGHSH and LQKENI. The CDR3 extends over 15 amino acids. In nucleotides, the CDR3 is TGTGCCAGCTCACCCGGACGGAGCTCCTACAATGAGCAGTTCTTC. Protein: CASSPGRSSYNEQFF.

The V gene is TRBV18, the J gene TRBJ1-1; no clear D. Trimming removed 5 bases from V and 1 base from J, with 8 bases in between. The CDR3 is 13 residues long. Germline V lookup: CDR1 KGHSH, CDR2 LQKENI. The CDR3 loop reads CASSGQKNTEAFF. The CDR3 DNA follows: TGTGCCAGCTCAGGTCAGAAGAACACTGAAGCTTTCTTT.

This chain links TRBV6-1 with TRBJ2-1; D is undetermined. Germline V gene sequence: CDR1 MNHNS, CDR2 SASEGT. V was cut by 5 bases and J by 3 bases, with 2 bases left in between. The CDR3 consists of 11 residues. CDR3 loop: CASSLYNEQFF. CDR3 DNA sequence: TGTGCCAGCAGTCTCTACAATGAGCAGTTCTTC.

The rearrangement links TRBV6-1 to TRBJ1-1, with D possibly TRBD1 on 6 matching bases. The germline CDR1 and CDR2 sequences are MNHNS and SASEGT. V lost 4 bases to trimming and J lost 1 base, with 13 bases between them. The CDR3 loop spans 15 amino acids. The CDR3 loop is CASSGRGGANTEAFF. The CDR3 nucleotides read TGTGCCAGCAGTGGGAGGGGGGGGGCGAACACTGAAGCTTTCTTT.

The CDR3 sequence is CASSSLGLAGAVAGELFF. The CDR3, as DNA: TGTGCCAGCAGCTCTTTAGGTCTAGCGGGAGCGGTAGCCGGGGAGCTGTTTTTT. The rearrangement links TRBV7-3 to TRBJ2-2; 10 bases are a match to TRBD2. Germline V CDR1 and CDR2: SGHTA, FQGTGA. J gave up 6 bases and V 4 bases, and 14 bases lay outside the gene matches. The CDR3 is 18 amino acids.